A single sample is the source of the 14 T cell receptor beta chains below, sequenced in a study of radiotherapy plus CTLA-4 blockade in lung cancer. TCRdb keeps only in-frame clones here, not all; method: immunoSEQ multiplex PCR. The sample lists some 110,000 clones; 85% to 90% were seen once. The sample consisted of peripheral blood, taken from a patient treated with radiotherapy plus ipilimumab. Receptor source: a human donor with non-small cell lung cancer that progressed on radiotherapy plus ipilimumab. Some clones in this sample may be carry-over from other donors' samples.

Comment on this clone: This sample includes further DNA sequences coding for the same CDR3. The chain uses TRBV18 and TRBJ1-4, with no clear D. The CDR3 totals 16 residues. The V gene's germline CDR1 is KGHSH and CDR2 LQKENI. The ends were cut back, 3 bases at V and 0 bases at J, with 11 bases in the middle. The CDR3 spells CASSPLSVATNEKLFF. The CDR3 bases are TGTGCCAGCTCACCCCTGAGCGTCGCAACTAATGAAAAACTGTTTTTT.

This clone was detected a few times. V and J are TRBV6-6 and TRBJ1-2; D is undetermined. Deletions cut 0 bases from V and 12 bases from J, with 8 bases between. CDR3 size: 11 residues. CDR1 MNHNY and CDR2 SVGAGI come from the germline V gene (reference sequence). CDR3 sequence (DNA): TGTGCCAGCAGTTACTCGAGGTTTCACACCTTC. Protein product: CASSYSRFHTF.

With respect to this clone: A read error may produce the germline difference seen at one junction end. V usage is TRBV2 and J usage is TRBJ1-6, with D possibly being TRBD1 (5 bases). From germline, CDR1 is SNHLY and CDR2 FYNNEI. The CDR3 contains 15 residues. The CDR3 reads CASTDRSPYNSPFHF. DNA for the CDR3: TGTGCCAGCACCGACAGAAGCCCCTATAATTCACCCTTCCACTTT.

V gene TRBV11-2 combines with J gene TRBJ1-2; D might be TRBD1 (5 bases). CDR3 length: 12 amino acids. The germline V gene encodes CDR1 SGHAT and CDR2 FQNNGV. With 4 bases removed from V and 5 bases from J, the gap between germline ends came to 8 bases. For the CDR3, the DNA is TGTGCCAGCAGCTGGGGCCTATATGGCTACACCTTC. Residues: CASSWGLYGYTF.

This chain links TRBV6-4 with TRBJ2-3, with 9 bases lining up with TRBD2. In germline, CDR1 is MRHNA, CDR2 SNTAGT. The V gene end was trimmed by 2 bases and the J gene end by 3 bases; junction bases not matched to a gene: 6. This CDR3 spans 16 amino acids. CDR3 residues: CASSDQASGGTDTQYF. The DNA of the CDR3 is TGTGCCAGCAGTGACCAGGCCAGCGGGGGGACAGATACGCAGTATTTT.

The rearrangement links TRBV5-1 to TRBJ1-5; D uncertain. CDR3 size: 13 residues. Trimming removed 0 bases at V and 5 bases at J, with 6 bases between. Germline values: CDR1 SGHRS, CDR2 YFSETQ. The CDR3 DNA follows: TGCGCCAGCAGCTTGGACATATATCAGCCCCAGCATTTT. Residues: CASSLDIYQPQHF.

V is TRBV6-5 and J is TRBJ2-5; 10 nucleotides line up with TRBD1. There are 15 residues in the CDR3. Germline V CDR1 and CDR2: MNHEY, SVGAGI. Losses at the gene ends were 6 bases for V and 3 bases for J; bases not matched to a gene: 7. This CDR3 is CASSYPGQGKETQYF. The CDR3 region has the DNA TGTGCCAGCAGCTACCCGGGACAGGGGAAAGAGACCCAGTACTTC.

The rearrangement links TRBV13 to TRBJ1-6; 9 bases are a match to TRBD1. V was pared by 2 bases and J by 8 bases, with 4 bases of the junction left unmatched. The germline CDR1 and CDR2 sequences are PRHDT and FYEKMQ (reference sequence). The CDR3 consists of 15 residues. The DNA of the CDR3 is TGTGCCAGCAGCTTATGGGGACAGGGCGATTCACCCCTCCACTTT. Translated: CASSLWGQGDSPLHF.

The chain links TRBV5-6 to TRBJ2-3; no reliable D call. This CDR3 spans 15 amino acids. The germline V gene has CDR1 SGHDT and CDR2 YYEEEE. V lost 0 bases and J lost 2, with 10 bases in between. As DNA, the CDR3 is TGTGCCAGCAGCTTGGTTGAGACCCACACAGATACGCAGTATTTT. This encodes CASSLVETHTDTQYF.

This chain links TRBV7-2 with TRBJ1-2; D is undetermined. V dropped 2 bases and J dropped 5 bases, with 21 bases sitting between them. CDR3 size: 17 residues. Looked up from germline, CDR1 is SGHTA and CDR2 is FQGNSA. The CDR3 reads CASSLPQSGIRGYGYTF. As DNA, the CDR3 is TGTGCCAGCAGCTTACCCCAAAGTGGAATCCGGGGATATGGCTACACCTTC.

The V gene is TRBV7-3, the J gene TRBJ2-1, with TRBD1 matching over 7 bases. Unmatched junction bases numbered 5, after V lost 4 bases and J lost 11 bases. Germline loops: CDR1 SGHTA, CDR2 FQGTGA. The CDR3 sequence is 12 residues long. CDR3 region: CASSWGTEKQFF. CDR3 nucleotide sequence: TGTGCCAGCAGCTGGGGGACAGAAAAGCAGTTCTTC. The complete variable domain, with remaining parts taken from reference TRBV7-3 and TRBJ2-1, reads GAGVSQTPSNKVTEKGKYVELRCDPISGHTALYWYRQSLGQGPEFLIYFQGTGAADDSGLPNDRFFAVRPEGSVSTLKIQRTERGDSAVYLCASSWGTEKQFFGPGTRLTVL.

This chain connects TRBV19 to TRBJ1-2; 10 nucleotides align to TRBD1. The length of the CDR3 is 14 residues. The V gene's germline CDR1 is LNHDA and CDR2 SQIVND (reference sequence). The V segment lost 5 bases and the J segment 6 bases; nucleotides outside the gene matches: 6. The CDR3 is CASSSGQGSNGYTF. The CDR3 DNA reads as TGTGCCAGTAGTTCGGGACAGGGGTCGAATGGCTACACCTTC.

The chain is built from TRBV11-3 and TRBJ2-7; no clear D. CDR3 length: 13 residues. With 0 bases removed from V and 3 bases from J, the gap between germline ends came to 6 bases. The V gene's germline CDR1 is SGHNT and CDR2 YENEEA. CDR3 DNA sequence: TGTGCCAGCAGCTTAGAAGTTGACTACGAGCAGTACTTC. Amino acids: CASSLEVDYEQYF.

This chain links TRBV14 with TRBJ2-3; D is possibly TRBD1 or TRBD2 (5 bases each). The CDR3 covers 14 residues. V lost 1 base, J lost 5 bases, and 10 bases lay in between. Germline V lookup: CDR1 SGHDN, CDR2 FVKESK. The CDR3 DNA sequence: TGTGCCAGCAGCCAAGTCGGGGCCGGAGATACGCAGTATTTT. This encodes CASSQVGAGDTQYF.